Listed below are T cell receptor beta chains from one sample, sequenced in a study of control samples from healthy donors and cancer patients. The table came from immunoSEQ multiplex PCR; TCRdb's copy has only in-frame clones and leaves some out. The sample includes 70,000 to 100,000 clones, roughly 91% of them seen just once. Specimen: blood. The receptors stem from a middle-aged man in good health. The CDR3 runs from the conserved cysteine through the conserved F or W. Each record gives: CDR3 DNA, CDR3 protein, V gene, D gene, J gene, clone size. The D gene is left open where the match is weak. A row's size may be missing; if present it is once, few, many or a size class.

cdr3_nt: TGTGCCAGCAGCTTATCGACAGGCACAGATACGCAGTATTTT; cdr3_aa: CASSLSTGTDTQYF; v_call: TRBV5-6; d_call: .; j_call: TRBJ2-3; clone_size: .
cdr3_nt: TGTGCCAGCACCCAAACCTCCGGGGCTAACGACAACTACGAGCAGTACTTC; cdr3_aa: CASTQTSGANDNYEQYF; v_call: TRBV7-2; d_call: .; j_call: TRBJ2-7; clone_size: .
cdr3_nt: TGTGCCAGCAGCCCACTAGCGGGTCTCACCTACGAGCAGTACTTC; cdr3_aa: CASSPLAGLTYEQYF; v_call: TRBV7-6; d_call: TRBD2; j_call: TRBJ2-7; clone_size: .
cdr3_nt: TGTGCCAGCAGCCTAATAGAGGGGCTCGGTGGCTACACCTTC; cdr3_aa: CASSLIEGLGGYTF; v_call: TRBV3-1/TRBV3-2; d_call: .; j_call: TRBJ1-2; clone_size: .
cdr3_nt: TGTGCCTGGAGTGTGGCGGCGAACACCGGGGAGCTGTTTTTT; cdr3_aa: CAWSVAANTGELFF; v_call: TRBV30; d_call: .; j_call: TRBJ2-2; clone_size: .
cdr3_nt: TGTGCCAGCCACCCTTTTGAGAGAAGGGGCTACACCTTC; cdr3_aa: CASHPFERRGYTF; v_call: TRBV6-5; d_call: .; j_call: TRBJ1-2; clone_size: .
cdr3_nt: TGCAGCGTTCAGGGGACAACGAACACCGGGGAGCTGTTTTTT; cdr3_aa: CSVQGTTNTGELFF; v_call: TRBV29-1; d_call: .; j_call: TRBJ2-2; clone_size: .
cdr3_nt: TGCGCCAGCAGCACCTCGGACAGGAAAGCTTTCTTT; cdr3_aa: CASSTSDRKAFF; v_call: TRBV5-1; d_call: TRBD1; j_call: TRBJ1-1; clone_size: .
cdr3_nt: TGTGCCACCAGTGATCACCCCCAGGGAGTTGGCTACACCTTC; cdr3_aa: CATSDHPQGVGYTF; v_call: TRBV24-1; d_call: .; j_call: TRBJ1-2; clone_size: .
cdr3_nt: TGTGCCAGCAGTGCCTCAGGAGGGTCTGGGGCCAACGTCCTGACTTTC; cdr3_aa: CASSASGGSGANVLTF; v_call: TRBV6-1; d_call: .; j_call: TRBJ2-6; clone_size: .
cdr3_nt: TGCGCCAGCAGCTTTGGGGGTTACGCTTTCTTT; cdr3_aa: CASSFGGYAFF; v_call: TRBV4-1; d_call: .; j_call: TRBJ1-1; clone_size: once
cdr3_nt: TGTGCCAGCAGCCCGCCCGGGACACCTTTAGCCAAAAACATTCAGTACTTC; cdr3_aa: CASSPPGTPLAKNIQYF; v_call: TRBV7-7; d_call: .; j_call: TRBJ2-4; clone_size: .
cdr3_nt: TGTGCCACCAGTAGGGAGACCCAGTACTTC; cdr3_aa: CATSRETQYF; v_call: TRBV24-1; d_call: .; j_call: TRBJ2-5; clone_size: .
cdr3_nt: TGTGCCAGTAGGGCAGGGATTGGCATAAACTATGGCTACACCTTC; cdr3_aa: CASRAGIGINYGYTF; v_call: TRBV19; d_call: .; j_call: TRBJ1-2; clone_size: .
cdr3_nt: TGTGCCATCAGTGCCGGGGGCGAATTTGGCTACACCTTC; cdr3_aa: CAISAGGEFGYTF; v_call: TRBV10-3; d_call: .; j_call: TRBJ1-2; clone_size: few
cdr3_nt: TGTGCCAGCCGAGATACCGGAAACACCATATATTTT; cdr3_aa: CASRDTGNTIYF; v_call: TRBV12-3/TRBV12-4; d_call: .; j_call: TRBJ1-3; clone_size: .
cdr3_nt: TGTGCCAGCAGCCAAGTTAGTACCGGGGAGCTGTTTTTT; cdr3_aa: CASSQVSTGELFF; v_call: TRBV3-1/TRBV3-2; d_call: .; j_call: TRBJ2-2; clone_size: once